The 20 T cell receptor beta chains presented below share a single source sample, sequenced in a study of blood T cell repertoires in COVID-19. Assay: immunoSEQ multiplex PCR; the TCRdb copy retains only in-frame clones and omits some. Among more than 400,000 clones listed, 90% were seen once. Sequencing was performed on PBMCs or T cells enriched from blood (not recorded which). The receptors here all came from a young man who had recovered from COVID-19.

This sequence joins TRBV5-1 and TRBJ1-1, with 10 bases fitting TRBD1. Losses at the gene ends were 4 bases for V and 5 bases for J; bases not matched to a gene: 8. The length of the CDR3 is 15 residues. Germline loops: CDR1 SGHRS, CDR2 YFSETQ. The CDR3 sequence: CASSETGGVRTEAFF. The CDR3 region has the DNA TGCGCCAGCAGCGAGACAGGGGGCGTAAGAACTGAAGCTTTCTTT.

CDR3 residues: CASLLGGNSYGYTF. The CDR3 DNA reads as TGTGCCAGCCTACTCGGGGGGAACAGCTATGGCTACACCTTC. The chain recombines TRBV7-2 with TRBJ1-2; D possibly corresponds to TRBD1 (5 bases). The CDR3 has 14 residues. Deletions cut 8 bases from V and 4 bases from J, with 17 bases between. CDR1 and CDR2 (germline): SGHTA, FQGNSA.

The rearrangement uses TRBV5-8 and TRBJ2-7; 10 nucleotides align to TRBD2. V lost 6 bases to trimming and J lost 0 bases; unmatched junction nucleotides: 15. Germline V gene lookup returns CDR1 SGHTS and CDR2 YDEGEE. CDR3 length: 18 residues. The CDR3 loop is CASTPGQDSGRLSYEQYF. The CDR3 region has the DNA TGTGCCAGCACCCCGGGACAGGATAGCGGGAGGCTCTCCTACGAGCAGTACTTC.

V and J are TRBV21-1 and TRBJ1-2; TRBD1 is the table's D call and was not checked against the DNA. TRBV21-1 is deemed a pseudogene. There are 15 residues in the CDR3. CDR3 nucleotides: TGTGCCAGCAGTCAGGGACAGGGGGCGATTTGTGGCTACACCTTC. Protein product: CASSQGQGAICGYTF.

This chain connects TRBV18 to TRBJ1-2; 8 bases agree with TRBD1. The CDR3 extends over 18 amino acids. Losses at the gene ends were 0 bases for V and 3 bases for J; bases not matched to a gene: 12. Germline assignment: CDR1 KGHSH and CDR2 LQKENI. The DNA of the CDR3 is TGTGCCAGCTCACCACCGCGAGGACAGGGTTTTTTGGACTATGGCTACACCTTC. It is translated as CASSPPRGQGFLDYGYTF.

The rearrangement uses TRBV27 and TRBJ1-5; unclear D gene. The CDR3 is 13 residues long. The germline gives CDR1 MNHEY, CDR2 SMNVEV (reference sequence). The germline V and J ends were trimmed by 3 bases and 6 bases, with 9 bases remaining between them. CDR3: CASSFALSQPQHF. The CDR3 DNA is TGTGCCAGCAGTTTTGCCCTAAGTCAGCCCCAGCATTTT.

This sequence joins TRBV28 and TRBJ1-4; TRBD1 aligns across 8 bases. The V segment lost 6 bases and the J segment 11 bases; nucleotides outside the gene matches: 5. The CDR3 spans 12 residues. Germline values: CDR1 MDHEN, CDR2 SYDVKM. The CDR3 reads CASRQDREKLFF. DNA of the CDR3: TGTGCCAGCAGACAGGACAGGGAGAAACTGTTTTTT.

On this clone itself: The sample has other DNA sequences that encode this CDR3 too. The CDR3 region is CASSSTGNTEAFF. The CDR3 nucleotides read TGCGCCAGCAGCTCCACAGGCAACACTGAAGCTTTCTTT. The genes are TRBV5-1 and TRBJ1-1, with a weak D call TRBD1 (5 bases). Trimming left V 3 bases short and J 2 bases short, with 8 bases between. CDR1 and CDR2 (germline): SGHRS, YFSETQ. The CDR3 consists of 13 residues.

This CDR3 is CASSARGNIQYF. The CDR3 coding sequence is TGTGCCAGCAGCGCTCGAGGGAACATTCAGTACTTC. This chain links TRBV9 with TRBJ2-4; TRBD2 is a possible D gene (5 bases). The CDR3 is 12 amino acids. Trimming removed 3 bases at V and 7 bases at J, with 8 bases between. Germline V CDR1 and CDR2: SGDLS, YYNGEE.

The chain recombines TRBV12-2 with TRBJ1-4; the table's D call TRBD1 went unverified against the DNA. TRBV12-2 is tagged as a pseudogene. The CDR3 runs to 14 residues. Here the CDR3 DNA reads TGTGCAAGTCGCCTCAACCCAGGGGGCGAAAAACTGTTTTTT. This codes for CASRLNPGGEKLFF.

The chain carries TRBV5-1 and TRBJ2-1; TRBD2 agrees at 8 bases. Germline values: CDR1 SGHRS, CDR2 YFSETQ. The V and J ends lost 4 bases and 7 bases, in that order; junction bases with no gene match: 7. The CDR3 sequence is 14 residues long. The CDR3 spells CASSPGGQGNEQFF. As DNA, the CDR3 is TGCGCCAGCAGCCCGGGGGGGCAGGGGAATGAGCAGTTCTTC.

This chain joins TRBV19 and TRBJ1-1; TRBD1 might be the D (6 bases). Trimming took 5 bases from V and 6 from J, leaving 16 bases between them. Germline V gives CDR1 LNHDA, CDR2 SQIVND (reference sequence). The CDR3 extends over 14 amino acids. This CDR3 reads CASSPGQGAPEAFF. In nucleotides, the CDR3 is TGTGCCAGTAGTCCGGGACAAGGGGCACCTGAAGCTTTCTTT. Combining the CDR3 with reference TRBV19 and TRBJ1-1 gives the whole variable domain DGGITQSPKYLFRKEGQNVTLSCEQNLNHDAMYWYRQDPGQGLRLIYYSQIVNDFQKGDIAEGYSVSREKKESFPLTVTSAQKNPTAFYLCASSPGQGAPEAFFGQGTRLTVV.

The chain links TRBV10-3 to TRBJ1-2; perhaps TRBD1 as D (5 bases). V lost 2 bases, J lost 6 bases, and 10 bases lay in between. CDR1 ENHRY and CDR2 SYGVKD come from the germline V gene. The CDR3 is 13 residues long. CDR3 nucleotide sequence: TGTGCCATCAGTGAGGGCAGGGTAAATGGCTACACCTTC. Encoded protein: CAISEGRVNGYTF.

This clone came up a few times. The chain links TRBV4-2 to TRBJ1-1; possibly TRBD1 for D (5 bases). The length of the CDR3 is 15 residues. Trimming pared 4 bases from V and 3 bases from J, leaving 15 bases between. Germline V CDR1 and CDR2: LGHNA, YNFKEQ. CDR3 amino acids: CASSPPGIGDTEAFF. In nucleotides, the CDR3 is TGTGCCAGCAGCCCCCCAGGGATTGGGGACACTGAAGCTTTCTTT.

The chain uses TRBV20-1 and TRBJ1-2; D is uncertain. V gave up 8 bases and J gave up 8 bases, with 6 bases separating them. Germline CDR1 reads DFQATT; CDR2 reads SNEGSKA (reference sequence). The CDR3 runs 8 residues. CDR3: CSLQGYTF. The DNA of the CDR3 is TGCAGTTTACAGGGCTACACCTTC.

V and J are TRBV9 and TRBJ1-2, with D perhaps matching TRBD1 (6 bases). Trimming cost V 0 bases and J 1 base, with 10 bases left between them. CDR1 is SGDLS, CDR2 YYNGEE, per germline. The CDR3 spans 15 residues. CDR3 in DNA: TGTGCCAGCAGCGTAGCTGACAGGTTTAACTATGGCTACACCTTC. Protein product: CASSVADRFNYGYTF.

The V gene is TRBV19, the J gene TRBJ2-1, with 11 nucleotides matching TRBD2. Per the germline V gene, CDR1 is LNHDA and CDR2 is SQIVND (reference sequence). The CDR3 runs 15 residues. J gave up 8 bases and V 4 bases, and 7 bases lay outside the gene matches. The CDR3 DNA reads TGTGCCAGTAGTAAAAATAGCGGGGGGGCATATGAGCAGTTCTTC. It yields the protein CASSKNSGGAYEQFF.

This chain connects TRBV11-2 to TRBJ1-1; D ambiguous. V dropped 4 bases and J dropped 2 bases, with 20 bases sitting between them. CDR1 and CDR2 from the germline V gene are SGHAT and FQNNGV. The CDR3 is 17 residues long. This CDR3 is CASSSGGYKPLNTEAFF. CDR3 DNA sequence: TGTGCCAGCAGCTCCGGAGGATACAAGCCCCTAAACACTGAAGCTTTCTTT. Full variable domain (remainder filled in from reference TRBV11-2 and TRBJ1-1): EAGVAQSPRYKIIEKRQSVAFWCNPISGHATLYWYQQILGQGPKLLIQFQNNGVVDDSQLPKDRFSAERLKGVDSTLKIQPAKLEDSAVYLCASSSGGYKPLNTEAFFGQGTRLTVV.

The genes are TRBV5-1 and TRBJ1-1; D remains ambiguous. Germline lookup yields CDR1 SGHRS and CDR2 YFSETQ. V shed 4 bases and J shed 5 bases, with 27 bases lying between them. CDR3 length: 18 amino acids. The CDR3 sequence: CASSKERGWKPSGTEAFF. The DNA of the CDR3 is TGCGCCAGCAGCAAGGAGAGAGGATGGAAACCCTCCGGGACTGAAGCTTTCTTT.

The chain links TRBV7-9 to TRBJ2-2, with TRBD1 matching 9 bases. Germline V gives CDR1 SEHNR, CDR2 FQNEAQ (reference sequence). V was clipped by 5 bases and J by 1 base; unmatched bases: 8. The CDR3 is 17 amino acids. CDR3 loop: CASSPYAGQGNTGELFF. The CDR3 nucleotides are TGTGCCAGCAGCCCATACGCGGGACAGGGGAACACCGGGGAGCTGTTTTTT.